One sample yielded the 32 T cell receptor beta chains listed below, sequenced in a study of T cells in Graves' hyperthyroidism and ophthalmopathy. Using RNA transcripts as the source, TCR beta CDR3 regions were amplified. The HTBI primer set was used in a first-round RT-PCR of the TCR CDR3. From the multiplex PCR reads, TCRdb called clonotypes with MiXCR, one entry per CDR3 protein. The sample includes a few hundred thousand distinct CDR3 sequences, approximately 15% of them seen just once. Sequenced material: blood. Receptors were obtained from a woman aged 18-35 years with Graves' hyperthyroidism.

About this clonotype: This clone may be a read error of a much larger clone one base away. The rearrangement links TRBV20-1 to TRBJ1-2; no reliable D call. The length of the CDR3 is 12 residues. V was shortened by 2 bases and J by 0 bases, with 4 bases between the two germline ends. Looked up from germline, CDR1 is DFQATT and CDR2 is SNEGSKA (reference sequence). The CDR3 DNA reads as TGCAGTGCTAGAAGCGCTAACTATGGCTACACCTTC. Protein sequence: CSARSANYGYTF.

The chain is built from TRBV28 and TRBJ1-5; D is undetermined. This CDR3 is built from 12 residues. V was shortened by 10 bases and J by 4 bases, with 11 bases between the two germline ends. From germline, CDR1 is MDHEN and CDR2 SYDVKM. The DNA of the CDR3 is TGTGCCACCCTCGGAGGGAATCAGCCCCAGCATTTT. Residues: CATLGGNQPQHF.

The CDR3 DNA follows: TGTGCCAGCAGCCCCCTAGCGGGAAGAACGAACATTCAGTACTTC. It translates to CASSPLAGRTNIQYF. The chain is built from TRBV3-1 and TRBJ2-4, with 9 bases lining up with TRBD2. The CDR3 has 15 amino acids. V gave up 4 bases and J gave up 7 bases; unmatched junction bases: 8. Germline values: CDR1 LGHDT, CDR2 YNNKEL (reference sequence).

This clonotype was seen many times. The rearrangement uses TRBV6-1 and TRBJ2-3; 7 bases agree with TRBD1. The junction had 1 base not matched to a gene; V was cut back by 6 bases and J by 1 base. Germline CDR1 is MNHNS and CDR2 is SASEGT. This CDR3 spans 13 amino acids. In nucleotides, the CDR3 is TGTGCCAGCAGGGGGACAGGCACAGATACGCAGTATTTT. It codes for CASRGTGTDTQYF.

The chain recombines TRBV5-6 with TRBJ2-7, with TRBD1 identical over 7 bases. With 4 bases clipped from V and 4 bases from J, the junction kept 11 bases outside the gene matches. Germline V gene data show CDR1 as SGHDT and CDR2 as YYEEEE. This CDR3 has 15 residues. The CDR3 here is CASSPRGQGSYEQYV. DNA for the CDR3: TGTGCCAGCAGCCCAAGGGGGCAGGGGTCTTACGAGCAGTACGTC.

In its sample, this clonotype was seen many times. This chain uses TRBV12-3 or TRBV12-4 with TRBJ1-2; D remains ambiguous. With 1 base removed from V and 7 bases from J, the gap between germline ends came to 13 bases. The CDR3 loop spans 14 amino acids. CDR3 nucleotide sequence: TGTGCCAGCAGTTTAGGGGGTATTGGGAGTGGCTACACCTTC. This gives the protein CASSLGGIGSGYTF.

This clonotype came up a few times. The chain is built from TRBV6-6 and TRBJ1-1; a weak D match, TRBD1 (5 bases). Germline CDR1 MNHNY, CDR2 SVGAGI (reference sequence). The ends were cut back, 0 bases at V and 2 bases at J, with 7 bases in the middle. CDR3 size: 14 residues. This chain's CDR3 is CASSYSRGNTEAFF. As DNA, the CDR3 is TGTGCCAGCAGTTACTCTAGGGGTAACACTGAAGCTTTCTTT.

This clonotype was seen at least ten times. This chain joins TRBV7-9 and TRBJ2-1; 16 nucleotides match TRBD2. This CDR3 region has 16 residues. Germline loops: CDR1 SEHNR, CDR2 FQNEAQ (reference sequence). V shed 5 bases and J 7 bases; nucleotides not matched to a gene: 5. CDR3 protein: CASSPGTSGRGNEQFF. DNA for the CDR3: TGTGCCAGCAGCCCAGGGACTAGCGGGAGGGGGAATGAGCAGTTCTTC.

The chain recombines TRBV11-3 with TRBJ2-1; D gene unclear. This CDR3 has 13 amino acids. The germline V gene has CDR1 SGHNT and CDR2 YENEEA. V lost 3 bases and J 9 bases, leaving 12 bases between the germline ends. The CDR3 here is CASSFNGYGEQFF. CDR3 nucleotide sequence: TGTGCCAGCAGCTTTAATGGGTACGGTGAGCAGTTCTTC.

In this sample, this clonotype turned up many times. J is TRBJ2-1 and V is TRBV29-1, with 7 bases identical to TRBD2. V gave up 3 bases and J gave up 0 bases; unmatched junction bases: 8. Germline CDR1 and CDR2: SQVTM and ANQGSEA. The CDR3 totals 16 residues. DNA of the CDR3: TGCAGCGTTGAGAGGCGGCGGGGGAGCTCCTACAATGAGCAGTTCTTC. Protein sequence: CSVERRRGSSYNEQFF.

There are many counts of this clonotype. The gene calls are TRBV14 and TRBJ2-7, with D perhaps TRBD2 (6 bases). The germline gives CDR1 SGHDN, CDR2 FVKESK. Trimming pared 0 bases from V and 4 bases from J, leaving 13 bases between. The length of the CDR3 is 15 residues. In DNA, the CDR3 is TGTGCCAGCAGCCAAGACGGGGCGGGAAAATACGAGCAGTACTTC. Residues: CASSQDGAGKYEQYF.

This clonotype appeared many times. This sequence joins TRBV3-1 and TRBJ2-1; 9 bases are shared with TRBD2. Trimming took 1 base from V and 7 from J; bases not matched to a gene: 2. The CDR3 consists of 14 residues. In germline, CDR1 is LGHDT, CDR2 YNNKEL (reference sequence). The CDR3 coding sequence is TGTGCCAGCAGCCAAGTGGGACTAGCAAATGAGCAGTTCTTC. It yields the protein CASSQVGLANEQFF.

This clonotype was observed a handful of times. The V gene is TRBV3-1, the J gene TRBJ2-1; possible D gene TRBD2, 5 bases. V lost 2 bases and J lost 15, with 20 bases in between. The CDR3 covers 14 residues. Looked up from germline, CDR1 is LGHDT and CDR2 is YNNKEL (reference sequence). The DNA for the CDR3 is TGTGCCAGCAGCCAAAAGACTAACCTTAGGGCTCCGTTCTTC. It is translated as CASSQKTNLRAPFF.

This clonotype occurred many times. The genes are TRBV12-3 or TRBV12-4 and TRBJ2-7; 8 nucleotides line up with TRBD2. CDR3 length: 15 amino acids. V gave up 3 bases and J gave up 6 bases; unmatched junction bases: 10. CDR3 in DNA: TGTGCCAGCAGTTTTCAAGCAGCGGGAGAGTTCGAGCAGTACTTC. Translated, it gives CASSFQAAGEFEQYF.

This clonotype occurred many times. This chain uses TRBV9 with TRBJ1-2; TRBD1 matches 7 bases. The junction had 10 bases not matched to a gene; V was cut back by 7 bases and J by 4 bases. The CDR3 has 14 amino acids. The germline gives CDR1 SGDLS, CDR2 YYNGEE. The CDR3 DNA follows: TGTGCCAGCTCAACAGGGCCAGGGGGCTATGGCTACACCTTC. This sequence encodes CASSTGPGGYGYTF.

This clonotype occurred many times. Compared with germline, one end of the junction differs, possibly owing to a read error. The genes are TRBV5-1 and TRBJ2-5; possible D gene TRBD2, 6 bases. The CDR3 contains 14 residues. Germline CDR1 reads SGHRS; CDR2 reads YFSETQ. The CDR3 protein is CASSLEGTQETQYF. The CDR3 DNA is TGTGCCAGCAGTTTAGAGGGGACTCAAGAGACCCAGTACTTC.

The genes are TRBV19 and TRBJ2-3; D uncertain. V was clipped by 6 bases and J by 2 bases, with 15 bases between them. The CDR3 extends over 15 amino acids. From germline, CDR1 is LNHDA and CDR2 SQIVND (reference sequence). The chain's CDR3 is CASSHPKIFTDTQYF. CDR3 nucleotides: TGTGCCAGTAGCCACCCCAAGATTTTCACAGATACGCAGTATTTT.

CDR3: CASANRGPGWSGELFF. The CDR3 DNA is TGTGCCAGCGCCAACAGGGGTCCTGGATGGTCCGGGGAGCTGTTTTTT. The J gene is TRBJ2-2, the V gene TRBV6-1; TRBD1 aligns across 7 bases. Germline CDR1 MNHNS, CDR2 SASEGT. The CDR3 length is 16 residues. With 8 bases clipped from V and 6 bases from J, the junction kept 15 bases outside the gene matches.

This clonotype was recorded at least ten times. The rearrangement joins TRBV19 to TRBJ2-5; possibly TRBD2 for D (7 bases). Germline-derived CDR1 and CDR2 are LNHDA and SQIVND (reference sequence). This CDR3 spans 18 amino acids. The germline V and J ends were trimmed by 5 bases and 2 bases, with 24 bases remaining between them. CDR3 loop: CASSFIRGEGGPQETQYF. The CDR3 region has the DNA TGTGCCAGTAGTTTCATAAGGGGGGAGGGAGGGCCTCAAGAGACCCAGTACTTC.

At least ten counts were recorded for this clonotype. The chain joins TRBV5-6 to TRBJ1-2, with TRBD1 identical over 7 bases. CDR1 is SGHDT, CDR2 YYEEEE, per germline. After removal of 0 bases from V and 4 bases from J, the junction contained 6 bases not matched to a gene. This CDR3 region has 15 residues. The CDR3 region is CASSLAPDRPYGYTF. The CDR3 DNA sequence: TGTGCCAGCAGCTTGGCTCCGGACAGGCCCTATGGCTACACCTTC.

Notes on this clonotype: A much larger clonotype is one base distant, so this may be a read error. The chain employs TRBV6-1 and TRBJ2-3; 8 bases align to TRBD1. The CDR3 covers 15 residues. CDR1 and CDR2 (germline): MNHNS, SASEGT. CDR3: CAGRTQGAYTDTQYF. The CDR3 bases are TGTGCCGGCAGGACTCAGGGGGCCTACACAGATACGCAGTATTTT.

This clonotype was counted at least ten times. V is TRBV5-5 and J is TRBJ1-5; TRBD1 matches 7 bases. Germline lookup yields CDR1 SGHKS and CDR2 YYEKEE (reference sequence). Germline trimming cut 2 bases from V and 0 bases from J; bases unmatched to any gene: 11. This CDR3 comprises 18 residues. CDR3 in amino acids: CASSLRLGTDLSNQPQHF. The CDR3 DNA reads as TGTGCCAGCAGCTTACGGCTGGGGACAGACCTTAGCAATCAGCCCCAGCATTTT.

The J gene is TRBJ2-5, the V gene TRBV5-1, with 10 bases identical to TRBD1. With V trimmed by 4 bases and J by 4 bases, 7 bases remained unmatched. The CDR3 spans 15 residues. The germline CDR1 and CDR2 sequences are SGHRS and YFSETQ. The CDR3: CASSTRQGARETQYF. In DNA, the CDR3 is TGCGCCAGCAGCACTAGACAGGGGGCGAGAGAGACCCAGTACTTC.

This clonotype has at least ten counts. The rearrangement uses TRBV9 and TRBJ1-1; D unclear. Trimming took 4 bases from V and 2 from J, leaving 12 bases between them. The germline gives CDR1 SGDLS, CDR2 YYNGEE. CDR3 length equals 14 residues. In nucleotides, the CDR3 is TGTGCCAGCAGCCGAGAGGCGGGAAACACTGAAGCTTTCTTT. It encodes CASSREAGNTEAFF. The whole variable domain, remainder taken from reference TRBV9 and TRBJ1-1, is DSGVTQTPKHLITATGQRVTLRCSPRSGDLSVYWYQQSLDQGLQFLIQYYNGEERAKGNILERFSAQQFPDLHSELNLSSLELGDSALYFCASSREAGNTEAFFGQGTRLTVV.

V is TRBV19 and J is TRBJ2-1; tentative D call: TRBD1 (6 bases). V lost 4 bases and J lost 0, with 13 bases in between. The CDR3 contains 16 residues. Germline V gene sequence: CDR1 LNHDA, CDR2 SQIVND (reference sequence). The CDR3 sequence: CASSRFLGGSYNEQFF. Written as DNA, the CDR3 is TGTGCCAGTAGTAGGTTCTTAGGGGGCTCCTACAATGAGCAGTTCTTC.

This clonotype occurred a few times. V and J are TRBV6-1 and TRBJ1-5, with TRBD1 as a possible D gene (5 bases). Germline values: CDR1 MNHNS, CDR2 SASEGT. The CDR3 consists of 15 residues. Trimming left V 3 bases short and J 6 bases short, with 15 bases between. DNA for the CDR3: TGTGCCAGCAGTGATGGGGTGGGGGGTGGTCAGCCCCAGCATTTT. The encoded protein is CASSDGVGGGQPQHF.

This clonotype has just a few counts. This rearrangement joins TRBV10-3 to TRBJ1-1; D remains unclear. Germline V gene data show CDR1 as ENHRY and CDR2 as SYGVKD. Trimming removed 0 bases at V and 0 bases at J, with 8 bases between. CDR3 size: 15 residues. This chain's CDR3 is CAISESEGVNTEAFF. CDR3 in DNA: TGTGCCATCAGTGAGTCAGAGGGCGTGAACACTGAAGCTTTCTTT.

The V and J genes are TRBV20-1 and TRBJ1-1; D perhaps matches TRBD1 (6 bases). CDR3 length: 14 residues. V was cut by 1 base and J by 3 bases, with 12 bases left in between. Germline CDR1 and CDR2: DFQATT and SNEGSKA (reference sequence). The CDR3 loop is CSARGRGGYTEAFF. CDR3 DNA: TGCAGTGCTAGAGGCAGGGGAGGGTACACTGAAGCTTTCTTT.

CDR3 coding DNA: TGTGCCAGTAGTACGGACAGCTATAATTCACCCCTCCACTTT. Translated: CASSTDSYNSPLHF. This rearrangement joins TRBV19 to TRBJ1-6; TRBD1 might be the D (6 bases). V lost 4 bases, J lost 3 bases, and 7 bases lay in between. Germline CDR1 and CDR2: LNHDA and SQIVND (reference sequence). This CDR3 has 14 amino acids.

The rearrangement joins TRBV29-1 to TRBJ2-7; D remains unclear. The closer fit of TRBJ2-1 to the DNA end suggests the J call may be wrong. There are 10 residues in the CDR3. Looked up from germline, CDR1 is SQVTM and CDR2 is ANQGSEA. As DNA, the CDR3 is TGCAGCGTTGCAGAATACGAGCAGTTCTTC. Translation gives CSVAEYEQFF.

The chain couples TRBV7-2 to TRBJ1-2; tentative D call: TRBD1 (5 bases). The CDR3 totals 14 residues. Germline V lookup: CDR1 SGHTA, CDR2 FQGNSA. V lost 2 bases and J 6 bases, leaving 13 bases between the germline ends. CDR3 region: CASSLSGGRDGYTF. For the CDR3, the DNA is TGTGCCAGCAGCTTATCGGGGGGGAGGGATGGCTACACCTTC.

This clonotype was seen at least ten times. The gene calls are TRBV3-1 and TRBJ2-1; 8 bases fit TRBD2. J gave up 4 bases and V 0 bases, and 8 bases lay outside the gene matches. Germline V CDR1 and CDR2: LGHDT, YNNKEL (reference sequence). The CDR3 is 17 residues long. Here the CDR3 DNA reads TGTGCCAGCAGCCAAGATTTCGCTAGCGGGTTTTACAATGAGCAGTTCTTC. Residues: CASSQDFASGFYNEQFF.